A single sample gave rise to the 30 T cell receptor beta chains below, sequenced in a study of blood T cell repertoires in COVID-19. The assay was immunoSEQ multiplex PCR, and TCRdb's table has in-frame clones only and misses some. The sample consists of roughly 350,000 clones, 85% of them appearing once. Sequenced material: peripheral blood. The source is a woman between 18 and 29 years old with acute or convalescent COVID-19.

CDR3 residues: CASSYSGAGMNTEAFF. Here the CDR3 DNA reads TGTGCCAGCAGTTACTCAGGGGCTGGGATGAACACTGAAGCTTTCTTT. This chain connects TRBV2 to TRBJ1-1, with D perhaps TRBD1 (6 bases). This CDR3 is 16 amino acids long. With 5 bases removed from V and 0 bases from J, the gap between germline ends came to 16 bases. Germline loops: CDR1 SNHLY, CDR2 FYNNEI.

This chain connects TRBV7-9 to TRBJ1-1; 8 bases align to TRBD1. J lost 2 bases, V lost 3 bases, and 8 bases had no gene match. This CDR3 region has 16 residues. Germline V gene sequence: CDR1 SEHNR, CDR2 FQNEAQ (reference sequence). The CDR3 DNA follows: TGTGCCAGCAGCTTTAGATCTGGACAGGGCAACACTGAAGCTTTCTTT. Translation: CASSFRSGQGNTEAFF. The whole variable domain, filled in from reference TRBV7-9 and TRBJ1-1, reads DTGVSQNPRHKITKRGQNVTFRCDPISEHNRLYWYRQTLGQGPEFLTYFQNEAQLEKSRLLSDRFSAERPKGSFSTLEIQRTEQGDSAMYLCASSFRSGQGNTEAFFGQGTRLTVV.

The gene calls are TRBV7-2 and TRBJ2-5; the match to TRBD1 covers 8 bases. Germline values: CDR1 SGHTA, CDR2 FQGNSA. CDR3 length equals 16 residues. Germline trimming cut 5 bases from V and 0 bases from J; bases unmatched to any gene: 8. CDR3 sequence reads: CASSPDRVGYQETQYF. The DNA for the CDR3 is TGTGCCAGCAGCCCGGACAGGGTAGGGTACCAAGAGACCCAGTACTTC.

The chain combines TRBV9 with TRBJ1-3, with TRBD1 as a possible D gene (5 bases). V was pared by 3 bases and J by 3 bases, with 13 bases between. The CDR3 has 15 residues. Germline CDR1 and CDR2: SGDLS and YYNGEE. CDR3 sequence reads: CASSEAGGGGNTIYF. CDR3 DNA: TGTGCCAGCAGCGAGGCCGGGGGGGGTGGAAACACCATATATTTT.

The V call is TRBV25-1, the J call TRBJ2-7, with 7 nucleotides matching TRBD2. CDR1 MGHDK and CDR2 SYGVNS come from the germline V gene. This CDR3 comprises 13 residues. Trimming at V came to 2 bases and at J to 9 bases, leaving 7 bases not matched to a gene. This CDR3 reads CASSEIGRVAQYF. The CDR3 nucleotides are TGTGCCAGCAGTGAAATTGGGAGGGTGGCGCAGTACTTC.

J is TRBJ1-2 and V is TRBV7-6, with D perhaps TRBD1 (5 bases). CDR3 length equals 15 residues. The V end lost 5 bases, the J end lost 6 bases, and 19 bases lay between the germline ends. Per the germline V gene, CDR1 is SGHVS and CDR2 is FNYEAQ. The CDR3 DNA is TGTGCCAGCAGCGGAAGGGGCGGGGACGGCGATGGCTACACCTTC. It is translated as CASSGRGGDGDGYTF.

This rearrangement joins TRBV5-5 to TRBJ1-4, with D unclear. CDR1 is SGHKS and CDR2 is YYEKEE in the germline V gene (reference sequence). The CDR3 covers 16 residues. With 3 bases removed from V and 8 bases from J, the gap between germline ends came to 20 bases. The CDR3 sequence is CASSYTREGNWEKLFF. DNA for the CDR3: TGTGCCAGCAGCTACACTCGAGAGGGAAATTGGGAAAAACTGTTTTTT.

This clone was seen a few times. The genes are TRBV4-1 and TRBJ2-1; D possibly corresponds to TRBD2 (6 bases). The CDR3 spans 16 residues. Germline V gene lookup returns CDR1 MGHRA and CDR2 YSYEKL. The V end lost 1 base, the J end lost 1 base, and 11 bases lay between the germline ends. The chain's CDR3 is CASSQGGAGSYNEQFF. For the CDR3, the DNA is TGCGCCAGCAGCCAAGGGGGAGCGGGTTCCTACAATGAGCAGTTCTTC.

DNA of the CDR3: TGTGCCAGCAGCGTAGCTGGAAGAGGCTACAATGAGCAGTTCTTC. Translation gives CASSVAGRGYNEQFF. V usage is TRBV9 and J usage is TRBJ2-1; D is unresolved. Trimming removed 0 bases at V and 3 bases at J, with 10 bases between. Germline V lookup: CDR1 SGDLS, CDR2 YYNGEE. This CDR3 is 15 amino acids long.

The chain recombines TRBV2 with TRBJ1-5, with D perhaps matching TRBD1 (5 bases). Germline V gene lookup returns CDR1 SNHLY and CDR2 FYNNEI. Trimming pared 4 bases from V and 2 bases from J, leaving 12 bases between. CDR3 size: 15 residues. The CDR3 sequence: CASSGGGFGNQPQHF. The CDR3 coding sequence is TGTGCCAGCAGTGGGGGGGGATTTGGCAATCAGCCCCAGCATTTT. The entire variable domain, with the rest obtained from reference TRBV2 and TRBJ1-5, is as follows: EPEVTQTPSHQVTQMGQEVILRCVPISNHLYFYWYRQILGQKVEFLVSFYNNEISEKSEIFDDQFSVERPDGSNFTLKIRSTKLEDSAMYFCASSGGGFGNQPQHFGDGTRLSIL.

The rearrangement links TRBV5-6 to TRBJ2-3; weak D call: TRBD1 (5 bases). This CDR3 is built from 15 residues. The germline gives CDR1 SGHDT, CDR2 YYEEEE. The ends were cut back, 4 bases at V and 4 bases at J, with 16 bases in the middle. Here the CDR3 DNA reads TGTGCCAGCAGCCCTTCTTTAGGGGCCCCAGATACGCAGTATTTT. This translates into CASSPSLGAPDTQYF. The full variable domain, in which reference TRBV5-6 and TRBJ2-3 provide the parts outside the CDR3, is DAGVTQSPTHLIKTRGQQVTLRCSPKSGHDTVSWYQQALGQGPQFIFQYYEEEERQRGNFPDRFSGHQFPNYSSELNVNALLLGDSALYLCASSPSLGAPDTQYFGPGTRLTVL.

This clone was observed a few times. The chain links TRBV27 to TRBJ2-3, with 10 bases fitting TRBD2. CDR1 and CDR2 (germline): MNHEY, SMNVEV (reference sequence). The CDR3 is 16 residues long. V was clipped by 6 bases and J by 4 bases; unmatched bases: 10. The CDR3 is CASRLLLAGLPDTQYF. As DNA, the CDR3 is TGTGCCAGCAGGCTCCTACTAGCGGGATTGCCAGATACGCAGTATTTT.

V usage is TRBV3-1 (or the pseudogene TRBV3-2) and J usage is TRBJ2-5; TRBD2 agrees at 7 bases. Germline-derived CDR1 and CDR2 are LGHDT and YNNKEL (reference sequence). V lost 0 bases and J lost 1; bases outside the gene matches: 5. This CDR3 comprises 16 residues. CDR3 region: CASSQDGGGGQETQYF. The DNA for the CDR3 is TGTGCCAGCAGCCAAGATGGCGGGGGAGGCCAAGAGACCCAGTACTTC.

The chain links TRBV18 to TRBJ2-7; a weak D match, TRBD1 (6 bases). Per the germline V gene, CDR1 is KGHSH and CDR2 is LQKENI. The length of the CDR3 is 14 residues. V lost 6 bases to trimming and J lost 5 bases, with 17 bases between them. The CDR3 DNA reads as TGTGCCAGCTCCTACCAAACAGGGATCGACGAGCAGTACTTC. Its protein product is CASSYQTGIDEQYF.

The gene calls are TRBV4-2 and TRBJ2-7; 10 bases match TRBD2. CDR3 length: 16 residues. The V gene's germline CDR1 is LGHNA and CDR2 YNFKEQ. With V trimmed by 1 base and J by 3 bases, 6 bases remained unmatched. CDR3 amino acids: CASSQVGTSAYYEQYF. CDR3 DNA sequence: TGTGCCAGCAGCCAAGTAGGGACTAGCGCTTACTACGAGCAGTACTTC.

V gene TRBV3-1 (or the pseudogene TRBV3-2) combines with J gene TRBJ2-2, with TRBD2 as a possible D gene (6 bases). From germline, CDR1 is LGHDT and CDR2 YNNKEL (reference sequence). V was clipped by 0 bases and J by 7 bases, with 12 bases between them. This CDR3 is 15 amino acids long. The DNA of the CDR3 is TGTGCCAGCAGCCAAGATGGCGGGGCTGGCGGGGAGCTGTTTTTT. Translation gives CASSQDGGAGGELFF.

This chain joins TRBV7-6 and TRBJ2-5, with a weak D call TRBD1 (6 bases). CDR1 is SGHVS and CDR2 is FNYEAQ in the germline V gene. The ends were cut back, 6 bases at V and 5 bases at J, with 13 bases in the middle. The CDR3 is 13 residues long. The CDR3 DNA sequence: TGTGCCAGCAGTCAAGGACAGTTGGAGACCCAGTACTTC. Its translation: CASSQGQLETQYF.

The chain is built from TRBV19 and TRBJ1-3; 7 bases agree with TRBD1. V lost 8 bases, J lost 1 base, and 8 bases stayed unmatched. From germline, CDR1 is LNHDA and CDR2 SQIVND (reference sequence). The CDR3 loop spans 15 amino acids. The CDR3 DNA follows: TGTGCCAGTCACCGGGACAGCTTTTCTGGAAACACCATATATTTT. The encoded protein is CASHRDSFSGNTIYF.

The gene calls are TRBV7-6 and TRBJ2-1, with 7 bases matching TRBD1. Per germline, CDR1 SGHVS and CDR2 FNYEAQ. V lost 5 bases to trimming and J lost 8 bases; unmatched junction nucleotides: 9. The CDR3 spans 14 residues. The chain's CDR3 is CASSQNRGKDEQFF. In DNA form, the CDR3 reads TGTGCCAGCAGCCAGAACAGGGGTAAGGATGAGCAGTTCTTC.

Here the CDR3 DNA reads TGTGCCAGCAGCTTAGGGGAGTTTATCCAAGAGACCCAGTACTTC. It translates to CASSLGEFIQETQYF. The chain has TRBV7-2 and TRBJ2-5; possibly TRBD2 for D (5 bases). This CDR3 contains 15 residues. Germline CDR1 and CDR2: SGHTA and FQGNSA. Trimming stripped 1 base from V and 1 base from J, with 10 bases between.

This clone was observed a single time. The chain uses TRBV27 and TRBJ2-7, with 10 bases lining up with TRBD2. V was clipped by 3 bases and J by 4 bases; unmatched bases: 6. CDR1 is MNHEY, CDR2 SMNVEV, per germline (reference sequence). This CDR3 spans 15 amino acids. The DNA of the CDR3 is TGTGCCAGCAGTTTTAAACTAGCGGGGTTGTACGAGCAGTACTTC. Translated: CASSFKLAGLYEQYF.

The V and J genes are TRBV7-9 and TRBJ2-3; no reliable D call. Trimming cost V 5 bases and J 2 bases, with 17 bases left between them. This CDR3 contains 16 residues. Germline CDR1 and CDR2: SEHNR and FQNEAQ (reference sequence). The CDR3, as DNA: TGTGCCAGCAGCCTCCCGGGTCCCCGGAACACAGATACGCAGTATTTT. Its translation is CASSLPGPRNTDTQYF.

The genes are TRBV5-8 and TRBJ1-2, with D possibly being TRBD1 (6 bases). V dropped 4 bases and J dropped 4 bases, with 11 bases sitting between them. The germline V gene has CDR1 SGHTS and CDR2 YDEGEE. The CDR3 has 13 amino acids. CDR3 nucleotides: TGTGCCAGCAGCCCCAGGGGAATCTATGGCTACACCTTC. Translating gives CASSPRGIYGYTF. Based on the CDR3 plus reference TRBV5-8 and TRBJ1-2, the full variable domain is EAGVTQSPTHLIKTRGQQATLRCSPISGHTSVYWYQQALGLGLQFLLWYDEGEERNRGNFPPRFSGRQFPNYSSELNVNALELEDSALYLCASSPRGIYGYTFGSGTRLTVV.

The V gene is TRBV9, the J gene TRBJ1-3; D may be TRBD1 (6 bases). The CDR3 covers 15 residues. Deletions cut 7 bases from V and 0 bases from J, with 14 bases between. Germline V gene lookup returns CDR1 SGDLS and CDR2 YYNGEE. The CDR3 region is CASPPGQPSGNTIYF. The CDR3 DNA sequence: TGTGCCAGCCCGCCAGGACAGCCCTCTGGAAACACCATATATTTT.

This chain connects TRBV19 to TRBJ1-2; D is uncertain. This CDR3 spans 17 amino acids. Trimming removed 4 bases at V and 4 bases at J, with 22 bases between. The germline CDR1 and CDR2 sequences are LNHDA and SQIVND (reference sequence). The CDR3 protein is CASSKRGGLSSGYGYTF. The CDR3 DNA sequence: TGTGCCAGTAGTAAGCGTGGAGGGCTCTCCTCTGGCTATGGCTACACCTTC.

This clone was picked up one time. The chain uses TRBV5-5 and TRBJ1-1; 8 bases are a match to TRBD1. The CDR3 extends over 12 amino acids. Germline V gives CDR1 SGHKS, CDR2 YYEKEE (reference sequence). V shed 3 bases, J shed 11 bases, and the junction held 6 bases outside the gene matches. CDR3 nucleotide sequence: TGTGCCAGCAGCTATCACCAGGGGGCGGCTTTCTTT. Translation gives CASSYHQGAAFF.

The chain has TRBV19 and TRBJ1-2; D may be TRBD1 (6 bases). From germline, CDR1 is LNHDA and CDR2 SQIVND (reference sequence). The CDR3 length is 17 residues. The V end was cut by 4 bases, the J end by 4 bases, with 22 bases between. Written as DNA, the CDR3 is TGTGCCAGTAGTACACGGACAGAACCTAGGACTCTCTATGGCTACACCTTC. Translated: CASSTRTEPRTLYGYTF.

The chain carries TRBV24-1 and TRBJ2-2, with TRBD1 as a possible D gene (5 bases). There are 16 residues in the CDR3. Trimming took off 0 bases at V and 1 base at J, with 8 bases between the two ends. CDR1 is KGHDR, CDR2 SFDVKD, per germline. CDR3 coding DNA: TGTGCCACCAGTGATTTGAAGGGGTGGAACACCGGGGAGCTGTTTTTT. Its translation: CATSDLKGWNTGELFF.

V and J are TRBV10-3 and TRBJ1-3; TRBD1 matches at 9 bases. The V gene end was trimmed by 7 bases and the J gene end by 4 bases; junction bases not matched to a gene: 8. The CDR3 covers 15 residues. From germline, CDR1 is ENHRY and CDR2 SYGVKD. In DNA, the CDR3 is TGTGCCATCACTCCGGGACAGGGCAACGGAAACACCATATATTTT. Translation: CAITPGQGNGNTIYF.

The chain combines TRBV5-1 with TRBJ1-4; D remains unclear. Germline assignment: CDR1 SGHRS and CDR2 YFSETQ. This CDR3 has 16 residues. V was pared by 3 bases and J by 8 bases, with 20 bases between. CDR3: CASSSNPRGKNEKLFF. In DNA, the CDR3 is TGCGCCAGCAGCTCAAATCCTCGGGGTAAAAACGAAAAACTGTTTTTT.